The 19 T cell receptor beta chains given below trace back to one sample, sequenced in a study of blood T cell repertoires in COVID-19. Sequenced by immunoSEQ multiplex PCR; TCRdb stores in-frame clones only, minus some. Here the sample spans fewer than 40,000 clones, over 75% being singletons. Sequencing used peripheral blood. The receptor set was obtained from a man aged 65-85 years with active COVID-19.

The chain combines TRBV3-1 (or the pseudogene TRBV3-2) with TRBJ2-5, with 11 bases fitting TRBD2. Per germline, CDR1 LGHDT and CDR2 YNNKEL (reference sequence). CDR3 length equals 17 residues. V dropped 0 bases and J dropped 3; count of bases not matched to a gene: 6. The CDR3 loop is CASSQERIAGGKETQYF. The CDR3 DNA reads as TGTGCCAGCAGCCAAGAGCGGATAGCGGGGGGGAAAGAGACCCAGTACTTC.

The CDR3 protein is CASSLGGQERSPLHF. The CDR3 DNA reads as TGCGCCAGCAGCTTGGGCGGACAGGAGCGTTCACCCCTCCACTTT. The rearrangement uses TRBV5-1 and TRBJ1-6; 7 nucleotides align to TRBD1. V trimming: 0 bases; J trimming: 9 bases; junction bases outside the gene matches: 6. This CDR3 has 15 residues. The germline gives CDR1 SGHRS, CDR2 YFSETQ.

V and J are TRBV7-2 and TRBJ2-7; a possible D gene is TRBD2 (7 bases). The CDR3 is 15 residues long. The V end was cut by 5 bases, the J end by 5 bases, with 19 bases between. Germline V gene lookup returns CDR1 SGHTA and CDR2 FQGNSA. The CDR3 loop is CASSISAGAFNEQYF. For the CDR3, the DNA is TGTGCCAGCAGCATAAGCGCGGGGGCCTTTAACGAGCAGTACTTC. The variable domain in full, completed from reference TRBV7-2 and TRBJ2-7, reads GAGVSQSPSNKVTEKGKDVELRCDPISGHTALYWYRQSLGQGLEFLIYFQGNSAPDKSGLPSDRFSAERTGGSVSTLTIQRTQQEDSAVYLCASSISAGAFNEQYFGPGTRLTVT.

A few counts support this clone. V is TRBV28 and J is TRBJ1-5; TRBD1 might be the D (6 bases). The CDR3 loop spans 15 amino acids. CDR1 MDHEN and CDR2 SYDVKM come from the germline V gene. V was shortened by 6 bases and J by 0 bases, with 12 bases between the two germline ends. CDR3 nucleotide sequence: TGTGCCAGCAGGTGGGGACAAACTAGCAATCAGCCCCAGCATTTT. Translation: CASRWGQTSNQPQHF.

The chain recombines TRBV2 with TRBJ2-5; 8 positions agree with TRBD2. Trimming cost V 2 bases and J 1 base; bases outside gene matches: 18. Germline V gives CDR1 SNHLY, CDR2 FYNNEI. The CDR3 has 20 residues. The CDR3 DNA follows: TGTGCCAGCAGTGAAATTCGGGTCCCTAGCGGGCGCCGAGCCCAAGAGACCCAGTACTTC. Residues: CASSEIRVPSGRRAQETQYF.

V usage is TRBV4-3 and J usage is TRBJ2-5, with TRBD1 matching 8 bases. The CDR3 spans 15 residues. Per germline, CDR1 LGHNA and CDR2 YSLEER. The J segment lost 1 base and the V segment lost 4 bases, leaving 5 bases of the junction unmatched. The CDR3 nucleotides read TGCGCCAGCAGCCCGACAGGGGTGGGCCAAGAGACCCAGTACTTC. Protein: CASSPTGVGQETQYF.

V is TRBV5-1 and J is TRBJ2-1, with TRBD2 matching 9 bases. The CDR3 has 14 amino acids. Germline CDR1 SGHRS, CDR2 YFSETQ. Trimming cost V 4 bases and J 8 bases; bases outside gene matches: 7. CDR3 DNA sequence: TGCGCCAGCAGCCCTTTAGCGGGGGCGGATGAGCAGTTCTTC. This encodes CASSPLAGADEQFF.

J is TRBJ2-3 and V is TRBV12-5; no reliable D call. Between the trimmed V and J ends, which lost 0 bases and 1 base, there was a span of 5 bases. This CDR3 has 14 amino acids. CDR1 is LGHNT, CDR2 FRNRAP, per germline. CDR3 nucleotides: TGTGCTAGTGGTTTGGTAAGCGGCACAGATACGCAGTATTTT. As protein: CASGLVSGTDTQYF.

CDR3 sequence (DNA): TGTGCCAGCAGTGACGGACGCGGAGGGAGCAATCAGCCCCAGCATTTT. It encodes CASSDGRGGSNQPQHF. The V gene is TRBV6-2 or TRBV6-3, the J gene TRBJ1-5; D is undetermined. Germline V gives CDR1 MNHEY, CDR2 SVGEGT. The CDR3 length is 16 residues. V lost 5 bases, J lost 1 base, and 15 bases lay in between.

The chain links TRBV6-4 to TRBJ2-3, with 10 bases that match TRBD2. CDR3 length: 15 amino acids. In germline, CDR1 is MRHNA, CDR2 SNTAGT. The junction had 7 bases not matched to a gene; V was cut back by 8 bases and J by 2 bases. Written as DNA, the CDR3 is TGTGCCAGCTCTATAGCGGGGGGATTCACAGATACGCAGTATTTT. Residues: CASSIAGGFTDTQYF.

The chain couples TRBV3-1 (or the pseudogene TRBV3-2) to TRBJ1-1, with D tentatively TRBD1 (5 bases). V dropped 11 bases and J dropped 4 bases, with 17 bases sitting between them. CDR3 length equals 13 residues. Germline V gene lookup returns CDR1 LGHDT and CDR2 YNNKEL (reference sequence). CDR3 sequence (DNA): TGTGCCGCCGGGGGGGAGGGCGTCACTGAAGCTTTCTTT. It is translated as CAAGGEGVTEAFF.

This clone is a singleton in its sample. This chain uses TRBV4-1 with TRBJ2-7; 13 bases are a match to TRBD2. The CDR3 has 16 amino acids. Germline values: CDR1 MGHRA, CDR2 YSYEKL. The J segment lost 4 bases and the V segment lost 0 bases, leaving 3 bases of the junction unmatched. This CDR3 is CASSQELAGGKYEQYF. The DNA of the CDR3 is TGCGCCAGCAGCCAAGAACTAGCGGGAGGGAAGTACGAGCAGTACTTC.

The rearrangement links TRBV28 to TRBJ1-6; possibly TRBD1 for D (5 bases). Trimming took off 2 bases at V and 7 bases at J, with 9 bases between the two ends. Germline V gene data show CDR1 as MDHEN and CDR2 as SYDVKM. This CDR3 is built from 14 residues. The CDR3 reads CASSLRAGNSPLHF. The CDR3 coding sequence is TGTGCCAGCAGTTTAAGGGCAGGGAATTCACCCCTCCACTTT.

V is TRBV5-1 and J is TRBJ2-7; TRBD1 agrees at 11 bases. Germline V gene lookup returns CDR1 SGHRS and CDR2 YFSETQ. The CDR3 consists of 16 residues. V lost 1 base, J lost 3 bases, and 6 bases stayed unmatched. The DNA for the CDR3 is TGCGCCAGCAGCTTGACCCGGACAGGGGGCTACTACGAGCAGTACTTC. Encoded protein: CASSLTRTGGYYEQYF.

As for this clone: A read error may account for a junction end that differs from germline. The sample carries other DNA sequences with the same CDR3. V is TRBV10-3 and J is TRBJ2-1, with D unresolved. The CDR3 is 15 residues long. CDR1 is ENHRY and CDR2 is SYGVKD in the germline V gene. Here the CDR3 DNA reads TGTGCCATCAGCGAGTCGACAAGCAGGCACAATGAGCAGTTCTTC. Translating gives CAISESTSRHNEQFF.

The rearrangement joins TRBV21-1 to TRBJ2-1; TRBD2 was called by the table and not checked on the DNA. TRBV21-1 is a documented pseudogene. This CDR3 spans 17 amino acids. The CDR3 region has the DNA TGTGCCAGCAGCAAAGGTGACGGCAGCCCGGAGGTGGATGAGCAGTTCTTC. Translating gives CASSKGDGSPEVDEQFF.

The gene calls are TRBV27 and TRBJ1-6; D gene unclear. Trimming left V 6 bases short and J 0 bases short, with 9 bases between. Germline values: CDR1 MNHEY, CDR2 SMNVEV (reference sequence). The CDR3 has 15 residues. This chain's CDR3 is CASSQMSSYNSPLHF. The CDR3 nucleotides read TGTGCCAGCAGCCAAATGAGCTCCTATAATTCACCCCTCCACTTT.

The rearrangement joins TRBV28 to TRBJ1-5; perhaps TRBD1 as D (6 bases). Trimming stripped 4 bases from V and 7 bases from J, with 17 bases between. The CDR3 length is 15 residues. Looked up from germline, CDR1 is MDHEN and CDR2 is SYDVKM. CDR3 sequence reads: CASSSTPGVGQPQHF. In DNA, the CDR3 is TGTGCCAGCAGTTCGACTCCAGGGGTCGGACAGCCCCAGCATTTT.

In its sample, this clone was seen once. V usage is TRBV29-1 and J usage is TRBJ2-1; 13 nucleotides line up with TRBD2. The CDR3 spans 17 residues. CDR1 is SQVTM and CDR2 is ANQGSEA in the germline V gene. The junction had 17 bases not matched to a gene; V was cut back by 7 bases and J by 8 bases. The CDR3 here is CSGGLAGVPSPMDEQFF. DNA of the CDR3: TGCAGCGGAGGACTAGCGGGAGTACCCTCCCCGATGGATGAGCAGTTCTTC.